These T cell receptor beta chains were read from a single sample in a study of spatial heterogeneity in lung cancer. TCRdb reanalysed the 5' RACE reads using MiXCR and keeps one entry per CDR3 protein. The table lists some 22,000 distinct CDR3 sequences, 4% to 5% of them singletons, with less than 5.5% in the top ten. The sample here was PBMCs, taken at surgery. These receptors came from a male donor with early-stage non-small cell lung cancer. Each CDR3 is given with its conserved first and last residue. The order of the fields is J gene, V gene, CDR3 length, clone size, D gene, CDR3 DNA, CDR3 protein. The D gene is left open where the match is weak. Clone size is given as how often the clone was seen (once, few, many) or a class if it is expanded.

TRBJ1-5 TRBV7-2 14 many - TGTGCCAGCAGCTCTCACAGTAGCAATCAGCCCCAGCATTTT CASSSHSSNQPQHF
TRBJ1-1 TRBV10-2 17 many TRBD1 TGCGCCAGCAGTGACTACGGGACAGGGGCTGGGGGCACTGAAGCTTTCTTT CASSDYGTGAGGTEAFF
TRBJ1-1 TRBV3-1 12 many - TGTGCCAGCAGCCGATCGAACACTGAAGCTTTCTTT CASSRSNTEAFF
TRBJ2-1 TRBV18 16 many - TGTGCCAGCTCCCTTTTGGGGGGGGCGCTTTCCAATGAGCAGTTCTTC CASSLLGGALSNEQFF
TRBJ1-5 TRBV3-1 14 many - TGTGCCAGCAGCCAAGTGGCAGGGGTACAGCCCCAGCATTTT CASSQVAGVQPQHF
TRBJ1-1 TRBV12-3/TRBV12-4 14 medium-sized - TGTGCCAGCAGTCTGGGGGTCAGGGACACTGAAGCTTTCTTT CASSLGVRDTEAFF
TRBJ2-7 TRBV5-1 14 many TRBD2 TGCGCCAGCAGCACCACTAGCGGGAGTGACGAGCAGTACTTC CASSTTSGSDEQYF
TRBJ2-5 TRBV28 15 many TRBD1 TGTGCCAGCTGGAGTCGGGGGACAGGAAAAGAGACCCAGTACTTC CASWSRGTGKETQYF
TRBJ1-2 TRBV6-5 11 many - TGTGCCGTCGTCACCCGTATCGGCTACACCTTC CAVVTRIGYTF
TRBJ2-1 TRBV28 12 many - TGTGCCAGCAGTGATAGCAGCGGGTTCCAGTTCTTC CASSDSSGFQFF
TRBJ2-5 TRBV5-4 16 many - TGTGCCAGCAGGGTCGGAGGGGGCCTGTACCAAGAGACCCAGTACTTC CASRVGGGLYQETQYF
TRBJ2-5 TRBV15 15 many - TGTGCCACCAGCAGAGTCCGGGACTTACAAGAGACCCAGTACTTC CATSRVRDLQETQYF
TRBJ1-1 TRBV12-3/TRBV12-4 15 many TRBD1 TGTGCCAGCAGTCCCACGGGACAGGGGACATTTGAAGCTTTCTTT CASSPTGQGTFEAFF
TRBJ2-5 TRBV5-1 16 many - TGCGCCAGCAGCGCCGGGACACCGGGGATCGGAGAGACCCAGTACTTC CASSAGTPGIGETQYF
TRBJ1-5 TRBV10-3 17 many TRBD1 TGTGCCATCTCCGGGGGAGCCACGGGACAGGGGGGTCAGCCCCAGCATTTT CAISGGATGQGGQPQHF
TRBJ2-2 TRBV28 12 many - TGTGCCGCAGGTGTAGGGAACGGGGAGCTGTTTTTT CAAGVGNGELFF
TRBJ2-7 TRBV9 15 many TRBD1 TGTGCCAGCAGCTCCTCCGGGACAGCCTCCTACGAGCAGTACTTC CASSSSGTASYEQYF
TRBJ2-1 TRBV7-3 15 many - TGTGCCAGCAGCTTGGGCGAGGGGCGGTACAATGAGCAGTTCTTC CASSLGEGRYNEQFF
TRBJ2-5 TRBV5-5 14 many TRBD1 TGTGCCAGCAGCAGGGGACAGGGTTACGAGACCCAGTACTTC CASSRGQGYETQYF
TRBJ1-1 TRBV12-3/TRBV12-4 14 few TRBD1 TGTGCCAGCAGTTCGGGACAGCTGAACACTGAAGCTTTCTTT CASSSGQLNTEAFF
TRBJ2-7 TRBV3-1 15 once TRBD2 TGTGCCAGCAGCATTAGCGGGAGGGCCAACTACGAGCAGTACTTC CASSISGRANYEQYF
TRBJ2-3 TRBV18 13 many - TGTGCCAGCTCACCGGTCAGCACAGATACGCAGTATTTT CASSPVSTDTQYF
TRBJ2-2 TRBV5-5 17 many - TGTGCCAGCAGCTTGTTTTTGACGGCAGGGTTGACCGGGGAGCTGTTTTTT CASSLFLTAGLTGELFF
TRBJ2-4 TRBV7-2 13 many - TGTGCCAGCAGCTTAAACAGTGGGAACATTCAGTACTTC CASSLNSGNIQYF